A single sample is the source of the 17 T cell receptor beta chains below, sequenced in a study of blood T cell repertoires in COVID-19. Some clones are missing from TCRdb's copy, which holds only in-frame ones; the method was immunoSEQ multiplex PCR. The sample yields approximately 170,000 clones, 70% to 85% seen once. Sequencing was performed on PBMCs or T cells enriched from blood (not recorded which). The source is a middle-aged man who had recovered from COVID-19.

J is TRBJ2-2 and V is TRBV3-1 (or the pseudogene TRBV3-2), with TRBD2 identical over 9 bases. The V segment lost 2 bases and the J segment 5 bases; nucleotides outside the gene matches: 9. Looked up from germline, CDR1 is LGHDT and CDR2 is YNNKEL (reference sequence). The CDR3 is 17 residues long. DNA of the CDR3: TGTGCCAGCAGCCAACTAGCGGGGAGGCACTCAACCGGGGAGCTGTTTTTT. It translates to CASSQLAGRHSTGELFF.

The chain is built from TRBV20-1 and TRBJ2-7; unclear D gene. This CDR3 comprises 11 residues. CDR1 is DFQATT and CDR2 is SNEGSKA in the germline V gene (reference sequence). Between the trimmed V and J ends, which lost 5 bases and 1 base, there was a span of 6 bases. DNA of the CDR3: TGCAGTGCTGGGCCTTCCTACGAGCAGTACTTC. Its protein product is CSAGPSYEQYF.

This chain links TRBV7-2 with TRBJ2-7; 8 positions agree with TRBD2. Looked up from germline, CDR1 is SGHTA and CDR2 is FQGNSA. The V segment lost 1 base and the J segment 3 bases; nucleotides outside the gene matches: 8. This CDR3 spans 16 amino acids. The CDR3 protein is CASSLVGGGGYYEQYF. CDR3 coding DNA: TGTGCCAGCAGCTTAGTAGGCGGCGGGGGGTACTACGAGCAGTACTTC.

The V call is TRBV7-6, the J call TRBJ1-3, with TRBD1 as a possible D gene (6 bases). In germline, CDR1 is SGHVS, CDR2 FNYEAQ. The CDR3 extends over 18 amino acids. V lost 5 bases and J lost 5, with 25 bases in between. The CDR3 reads CASSLQRGEGTARNTIYF. DNA of the CDR3: TGTGCCAGCAGCCTACAAAGGGGGGAGGGAACGGCAAGAAACACCATATATTTT.

The J gene is TRBJ2-1, the V gene TRBV27; possible D gene TRBD1, 6 bases. The germline CDR1 and CDR2 sequences are MNHEY and SMNVEV (reference sequence). The V and J ends lost 3 bases and 0 bases respectively, with 18 bases between them. The CDR3 totals 18 residues. CDR3 protein: CASSFNIDRPNSYNEQFF. In DNA, the CDR3 is TGTGCCAGCAGTTTCAATATCGACAGGCCCAACTCCTACAATGAGCAGTTCTTC.

The chain couples TRBV4-3 to TRBJ2-3, with D tentatively TRBD2 (5 bases). The germline V and J ends were trimmed by 3 bases and 1 base, with 14 bases remaining between them. The CDR3 spans 16 residues. Germline V gene sequence: CDR1 LGHNA, CDR2 YSLEER. CDR3 residues: CASSQLAGSGTDTQYF. The DNA for the CDR3 is TGCGCCAGCAGCCAGCTAGCTGGTAGTGGCACAGATACGCAGTATTTT.

The V call is TRBV10-1, the J call TRBJ1-3, with D tentatively TRBD1 (5 bases). The CDR3 has 14 residues. CDR1 is WNHNN, CDR2 SYGVQD, per germline (reference sequence). The germline V and J ends were trimmed by 6 bases and 7 bases, with 16 bases remaining between them. This chain's CDR3 is CASSSTVSGNTIYF. For the CDR3, the DNA is TGCGCCAGCAGCTCGACAGTATCCGGGAACACCATATATTTT.

This clone occurred once. V gene TRBV7-3 combines with J gene TRBJ2-7; TRBD1 is a possible D gene (5 bases). CDR1 is SGHTA and CDR2 is FQGTGA in the germline V gene. V lost 1 base, J lost 0 bases, and 13 bases lay in between. The CDR3 runs to 16 residues. CDR3 nucleotide sequence: TGTGCCAGCAGCTTAAGGGGCGGAAGAGGCTCCTACGAGCAGTACTTC. Translation gives CASSLRGGRGSYEQYF.

In this sample, this clone turned up a few times. This chain links TRBV29-1 with TRBJ2-6; D gene ambiguous. There are 13 residues in the CDR3. Germline CDR1 reads SQVTM; CDR2 reads ANQGSEA. The V end lost 4 bases, the J end lost 4 bases, and 8 bases lay between the germline ends. CDR3 protein: CSVGAGGANVLTF. Written as DNA, the CDR3 is TGCAGCGTTGGTGCAGGAGGGGCCAACGTCCTGACTTTC.

This chain connects TRBV29-1 to TRBJ1-5, with 10 positions matching TRBD1. Germline CDR1 is SQVTM and CDR2 is ANQGSEA. The CDR3 covers 17 residues. V shed 2 bases, J shed 0 bases, and the junction held 7 bases outside the gene matches. CDR3 sequence: CSVELGGQGHSNQPQHF. The DNA for the CDR3 is TGCAGCGTTGAACTCGGGGGACAGGGGCATAGCAATCAGCCCCAGCATTTT.

This chain joins TRBV5-1 and TRBJ1-6; 7 bases map to TRBD1. The CDR3 contains 15 residues. The J segment lost 0 bases and the V segment lost 6 bases, leaving 3 bases of the junction unmatched. The germline CDR1 and CDR2 sequences are SGHRS and YFSETQ. The CDR3 coding sequence is TGCGCCAGCAAAAGGGACAGCTCCTATAATTCACCCCTCCACTTT. Translated: CASKRDSSYNSPLHF.

The CDR3 loop is CASRRTGPYGYTF. Here the CDR3 DNA reads TGTGCCAGCAGGAGGACAGGGCCCTATGGCTACACCTTC. This chain connects TRBV12-3 or TRBV12-4 to TRBJ1-2; TRBD1 aligns across 8 bases. Trimming removed 6 bases from V and 4 bases from J; junction bases left unmatched: 4. The CDR3 length is 13 residues.

This rearrangement joins TRBV7-9 to TRBJ2-7; D is possibly TRBD1 (5 bases). Germline values: CDR1 SEHNR, CDR2 FQNEAQ (reference sequence). The CDR3 length is 13 residues. V was trimmed by 6 bases and J by 5 bases, leaving 14 bases between them. In DNA form, the CDR3 reads TGTGCCAGCAGTGACGCAGGGTTCGACGAGCAGTACTTC. Encoded protein: CASSDAGFDEQYF.

V gene TRBV9 combines with J gene TRBJ2-5; 8 bases are shared with TRBD2. The CDR3 contains 14 residues. The germline CDR1 and CDR2 sequences are SGDLS and YYNGEE. With V trimmed by 2 bases and J by 5 bases, 5 bases remained unmatched. CDR3 bases: TGTGCCAGCAGCGTTTCGGGGGGGCAGGAGACCCAGTACTTC. This sequence encodes CASSVSGGQETQYF. The variable domain in full, completed from reference TRBV9 and TRBJ2-5, reads DSGVTQTPKHLITATGQRVTLRCSPRSGDLSVYWYQQSLDQGLQFLIQYYNGEERAKGNILERFSAQQFPDLHSELNLSSLELGDSALYFCASSVSGGQETQYFGPGTRLLVL.

V gene TRBV24-1 combines with J gene TRBJ2-3; D gene ambiguous. This CDR3 has 12 residues. Trimming shortened V by 8 bases and J by 2 bases, and 7 bases separated the two germline ends. Germline V gene lookup returns CDR1 KGHDR and CDR2 SFDVKD. Here the CDR3 DNA reads TGTGCCACCAATAGTGACACAGATACGCAGTATTTT. Amino acids: CATNSDTDTQYF.

The V gene is TRBV25-1, the J gene TRBJ2-3, with D possibly TRBD2 on 7 matching bases. The germline V and J ends were trimmed by 5 bases and 1 base, with 13 bases remaining between them. Per the germline V gene, CDR1 is MGHDK and CDR2 is SYGVNS. This CDR3 is 15 amino acids long. The CDR3 DNA reads as TGTGCCAGCAGTCGCCGGGGGGCGGGCACAGATACGCAGTATTTT. It is translated as CASSRRGAGTDTQYF.

The chain uses TRBV15 and TRBJ1-1, with D uncertain. The ends were cut back, 0 bases at V and 11 bases at J, with 10 bases in the middle. Germline loops: CDR1 LNHNV, CDR2 YYDKDF (reference sequence). The CDR3 contains 12 residues. DNA for the CDR3: TGTGCCACCAGCAGAGATGGAGTGCGGGCTTTCTTT. Its protein is CATSRDGVRAFF.